This T cell receptor beta chain was captured by sequencing in a study of read filtering for tumor transcriptome and immune sequencing. Study-level information: Transcriptome libraries were built from DNase-treated RNA.

The study's findings and limits: This fraction held mixed bone marrow immune cells after CD138-negative sorting.

The library was built from roughly 400 ng RNA with molecular barcoded adaptors for alpha/delta and beta/gamma chains. TCRdb itself ran the reads through MiXCR, one entry per CDR3 protein. The sample shows nearly 60,000 distinct CDR3 sequences, 12% of them seen only once. This clonotype was seen ten or more times. Antigen: not known. Material for sequencing was a population of CD138-negative cells sorted from bone marrow. The TCR originated in a donor at least 40 years old with multiple myeloma.

The CDR3 loop reads CASSIRSDTRGMRTEAFF. The CDR3 DNA sequence: TGTGCCAGTAGTATAAGATCGGACACTCGAGGGATGAGGACTGAAGCTTTCTTT. The V call is TRBV19, the J call TRBJ1-1; possible D gene TRBD1, 5 bases. Trimming took 2 bases from V and 5 from J, leaving 24 bases between them. The CDR3 totals 18 residues. Germline V lookup: CDR1 LNHDA, CDR2 SQIVND (reference sequence). Supplemented by reference TRBV19 and TRBJ1-1, the full variable domain reads DGGITQSPKYLFRKEGQNVTLSCEQNLNHDAMYWYRQDPGQGLRLIYYSQIVNDFQKGDIAEGYSVSREKKESFPLTVTSAQKNPTAFYLCASSIRSDTRGMRTEAFFGQGTRLTVV.